These 9 T cell receptor beta chains originate from one sample sequenced in a study of blood T cell repertoires in COVID-19. Clones were sequenced by immunoSEQ multiplex PCR, and TCRdb holds only the in-frame ones, with some missing. This table holds about 99,000 clones, around 79% found once. Sequencing input: peripheral blood. All receptors come from a woman of 80 years or more with active or convalescent COVID-19.

The V and J genes are TRBV6-5 and TRBJ2-7; 9 bases agree with TRBD1. This CDR3 is 12 amino acids long. Germline lookup yields CDR1 MNHEY and CDR2 SVGAGI. V was pared by 8 bases and J by 1 base, with 0 bases of the junction left unmatched. This chain's CDR3 is CASGTGSYEQYF. The CDR3 bases are TGTGCCAGCGGGACAGGGTCCTACGAGCAGTACTTC.

This chain connects TRBV4-3 to TRBJ2-3; TRBD2 matches at 7 bases. The junction had 6 bases not matched to a gene; V was cut back by 4 bases and J by 2 bases. Germline CDR1 is LGHNA and CDR2 is YSLEER. This CDR3 contains 15 residues. The DNA of the CDR3 is TGCGCCAGCAGCCCAGCCCGGGACTACACAGATACGCAGTATTTT. Encoded protein: CASSPARDYTDTQYF.

This chain connects TRBV28 to TRBJ1-2; TRBD1 matches 12 bases. This CDR3 is 18 amino acids long. Trimming cost V 5 bases and J 4 bases; bases outside gene matches: 14. Germline V gives CDR1 MDHEN, CDR2 SYDVKM. The CDR3 here is CASSPQGTGGLLGYGYTF. As DNA, the CDR3 is TGTGCCAGCAGTCCTCAGGGGACAGGGGGCCTACTTGGCTATGGCTACACCTTC.

This chain joins TRBV30 and TRBJ1-2; maybe TRBD1 (6 bases). The CDR3 is 13 residues long. Germline values: CDR1 GTSNPN, CDR2 SVGIG (reference sequence). V lost 2 bases, J lost 5 bases, and 12 bases lay in between. CDR3 protein: CAWSRDRPYGYTF. Here the CDR3 DNA reads TGTGCCTGGAGTAGAGACAGGCCTTATGGCTACACCTTC. The full variable domain, completed using reference TRBV30 and TRBJ1-2, is SQTIHQWPATLVQPVGSPLSLECTVEGTSNPNLYWYRQAAGRGLQLLFYSVGIGQISSEVPQNLSASRPQDRQFILSSKKLLLSDSGFYLCAWSRDRPYGYTFGSGTRLTVV.

This chain connects TRBV6-5 to TRBJ2-1; TRBD1 aligns across 10 bases. V trimming: 2 bases; J trimming: 1 base; junction bases outside the gene matches: 2. Germline CDR1 is MNHEY and CDR2 is SVGAGI. This CDR3 contains 16 residues. This CDR3 is CASSYRTGGSYNEQFF. DNA for the CDR3: TGTGCCAGCAGTTACCGGACAGGGGGATCCTACAATGAGCAGTTCTTC.

The chain carries TRBV7-9 and TRBJ1-1; a possible D gene is TRBD1 (6 bases). Germline V CDR1 and CDR2: SEHNR, FQNEAQ (reference sequence). The CDR3 is 13 amino acids. V lost 4 bases and J lost 9, with 15 bases in between. CDR3: CASSYNHGDKAFF. The CDR3 nucleotides are TGTGCCAGCAGCTACAACCACGGGGACAAAGCTTTCTTT.

About this clone: Likely a read error: the CDR3 ends without its conserved phenylalanine or tryptophan. No DNA is shown, since the ends of the CDR3 on it are uncertain; the CDR3 is the one TCRdb lists. The chain has TRBV28 and TRBJ2-7; TRBD2 reflects the table's D call only, with no check against the DNA. The length of the CDR3 is 13 amino acids, counting both ends. Germline CDR1 reads MDHEN; CDR2 reads SYDVKM. CDR3 sequence: CASSSLGTSGRAY.

The chain couples TRBV19 to TRBJ2-7, with 10 bases that match TRBD1. After removal of 7 bases from V and 7 bases from J, the junction contained 16 bases not matched to a gene. The germline CDR1 and CDR2 sequences are LNHDA and SQIVND (reference sequence). The CDR3 is 16 residues long. Here the CDR3 reads CASTTRPGQGFREQYF. In DNA, the CDR3 is TGTGCCAGTACTACTAGACCGGGACAGGGGTTCCGGGAGCAGTACTTC. The variable domain in full, with the rest retrieved from reference TRBV19 and TRBJ2-7, is DGGITQSPKYLFRKEGQNVTLSCEQNLNHDAMYWYRQDPGQGLRLIYYSQIVNDFQKGDIAEGYSVSREKKESFPLTVTSAQKNPTAFYLCASTTRPGQGFREQYFGPGTRLTVT.

This clone showed up just a few times. The chain uses TRBV2 and TRBJ1-5; weak D call: TRBD1 (5 bases). Trimming left V 6 bases short and J 0 bases short, with 18 bases between. Germline V CDR1 and CDR2: SNHLY, FYNNEI. The CDR3 is 17 amino acids. The DNA for the CDR3 is TGTGCCAGCAGCCAACACCTCGTAGGGGATAGCAATCAGCCCCAGCATTTT. It translates to CASSQHLVGDSNQPQHF.